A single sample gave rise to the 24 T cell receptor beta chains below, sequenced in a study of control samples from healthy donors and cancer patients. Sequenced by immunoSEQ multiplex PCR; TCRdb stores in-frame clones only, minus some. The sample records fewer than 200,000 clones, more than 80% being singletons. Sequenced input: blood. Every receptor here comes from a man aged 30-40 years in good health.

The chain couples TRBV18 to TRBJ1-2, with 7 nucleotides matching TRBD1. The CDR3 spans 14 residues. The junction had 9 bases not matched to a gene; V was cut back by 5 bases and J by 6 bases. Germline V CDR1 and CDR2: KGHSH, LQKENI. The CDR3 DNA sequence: TGTGCCAGCTCAGCCGAACAGGGGACAAATGGCTACACCTTC. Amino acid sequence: CASSAEQGTNGYTF.

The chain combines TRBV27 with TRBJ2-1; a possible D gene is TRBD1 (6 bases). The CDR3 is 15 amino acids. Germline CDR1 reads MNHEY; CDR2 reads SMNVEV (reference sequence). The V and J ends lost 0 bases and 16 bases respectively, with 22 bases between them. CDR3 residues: CASSLSALLQTDSFF. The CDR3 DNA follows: TGTGCCAGCAGTTTATCTGCTCTCCTACAGACGGACAGTTTCTTC.

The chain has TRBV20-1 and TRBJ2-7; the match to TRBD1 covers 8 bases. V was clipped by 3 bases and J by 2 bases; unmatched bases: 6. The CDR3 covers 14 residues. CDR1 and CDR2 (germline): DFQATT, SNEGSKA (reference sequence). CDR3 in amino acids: CSASQRQGTYEQYF. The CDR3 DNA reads TGCAGTGCTAGTCAGAGACAGGGGACCTACGAGCAGTACTTC.

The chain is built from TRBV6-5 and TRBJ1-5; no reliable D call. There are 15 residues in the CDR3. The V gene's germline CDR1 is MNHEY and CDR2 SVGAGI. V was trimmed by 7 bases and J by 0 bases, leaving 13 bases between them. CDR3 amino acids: CASTPGSNSNQPQHF. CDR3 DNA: TGTGCCAGCACCCCGGGCAGCAATAGCAATCAGCCCCAGCATTTT.

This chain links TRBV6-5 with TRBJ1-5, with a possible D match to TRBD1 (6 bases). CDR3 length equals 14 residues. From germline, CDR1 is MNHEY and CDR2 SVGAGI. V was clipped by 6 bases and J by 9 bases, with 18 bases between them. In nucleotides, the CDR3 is TGTGCCAGCAGGGTGGGACAAACGTCACTGCCCCAGCATTTT. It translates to CASRVGQTSLPQHF.

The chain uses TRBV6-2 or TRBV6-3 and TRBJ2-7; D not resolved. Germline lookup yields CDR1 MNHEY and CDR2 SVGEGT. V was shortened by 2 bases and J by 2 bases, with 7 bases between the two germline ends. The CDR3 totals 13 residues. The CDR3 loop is CASSYAGTYEQYF. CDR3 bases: TGTGCCAGCAGTTACGCCGGAACCTACGAGCAGTACTTC.

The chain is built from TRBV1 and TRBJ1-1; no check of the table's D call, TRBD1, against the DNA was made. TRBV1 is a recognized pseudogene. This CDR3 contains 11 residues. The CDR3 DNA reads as TGCACCAGCAGCCCCAGGGTTGAAGCTTTCTTT. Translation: CTSSPRVEAFF.

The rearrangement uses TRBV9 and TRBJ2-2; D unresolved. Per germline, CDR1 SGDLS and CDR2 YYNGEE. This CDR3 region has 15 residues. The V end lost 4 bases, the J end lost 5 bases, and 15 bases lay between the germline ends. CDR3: CASSLTPVGTGELFF. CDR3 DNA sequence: TGTGCCAGCAGCCTCACCCCGGTCGGAACCGGGGAGCTGTTTTTT.

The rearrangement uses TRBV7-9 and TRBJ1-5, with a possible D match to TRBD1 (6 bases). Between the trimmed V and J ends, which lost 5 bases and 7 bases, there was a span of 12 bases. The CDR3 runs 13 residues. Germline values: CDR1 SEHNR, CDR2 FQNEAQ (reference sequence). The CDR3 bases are TGTGCCAGCAGCAACGAGGGGGGACAGCCCCAGCATTTT. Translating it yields CASSNEGGQPQHF.

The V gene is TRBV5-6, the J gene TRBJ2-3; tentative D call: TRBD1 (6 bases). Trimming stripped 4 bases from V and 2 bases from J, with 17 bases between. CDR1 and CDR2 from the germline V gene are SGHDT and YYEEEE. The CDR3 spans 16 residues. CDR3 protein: CASSRGQGRPTDTQYF. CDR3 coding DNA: TGTGCCAGCAGCCGCGGGCAGGGGCGCCCCACAGATACGCAGTATTTT.

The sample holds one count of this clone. CDR3 in amino acids: CAISEYSSGTSFGTQYF. The CDR3 region has the DNA TGTGCCATCAGTGAGTATTCGTCCGGGACTAGCTTCGGTACGCAGTATTTT. This rearrangement joins TRBV10-3 to TRBJ2-3, with 9 nucleotides matching TRBD2. Germline V lookup: CDR1 ENHRY, CDR2 SYGVKD. Trimming at V came to 1 base and at J to 8 bases, leaving 13 bases not matched to a gene. The CDR3 is made up of 17 amino acids.

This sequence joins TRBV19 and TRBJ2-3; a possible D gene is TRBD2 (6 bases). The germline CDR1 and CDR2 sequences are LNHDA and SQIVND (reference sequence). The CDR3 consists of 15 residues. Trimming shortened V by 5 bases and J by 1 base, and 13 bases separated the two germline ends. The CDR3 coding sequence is TGTGCCAGTAGTCCCTACTTAGCGGGCACAGATACGCAGTATTTT. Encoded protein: CASSPYLAGTDTQYF.

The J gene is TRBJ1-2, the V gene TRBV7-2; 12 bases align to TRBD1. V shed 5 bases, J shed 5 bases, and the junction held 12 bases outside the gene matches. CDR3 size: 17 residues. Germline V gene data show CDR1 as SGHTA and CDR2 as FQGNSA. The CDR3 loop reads CASSPGGQGAPQYGYTF. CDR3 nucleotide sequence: TGTGCCAGCAGCCCGGGGGGACAGGGGGCGCCTCAGTATGGCTACACCTTC. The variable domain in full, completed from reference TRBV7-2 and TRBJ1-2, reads GAGVSQSPSNKVTEKGKDVELRCDPISGHTALYWYRQSLGQGLEFLIYFQGNSAPDKSGLPSDRFSAERTGGSVSTLTIQRTQQEDSAVYLCASSPGGQGAPQYGYTFGSGTRLTVV.

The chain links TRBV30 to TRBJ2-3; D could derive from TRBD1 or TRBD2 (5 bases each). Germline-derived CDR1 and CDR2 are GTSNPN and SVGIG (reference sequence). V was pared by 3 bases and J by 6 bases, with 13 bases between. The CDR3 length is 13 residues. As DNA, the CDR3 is TGTGCCTGGAGGATGACCTGGGGGGATACGCAGTATTTT. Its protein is CAWRMTWGDTQYF.

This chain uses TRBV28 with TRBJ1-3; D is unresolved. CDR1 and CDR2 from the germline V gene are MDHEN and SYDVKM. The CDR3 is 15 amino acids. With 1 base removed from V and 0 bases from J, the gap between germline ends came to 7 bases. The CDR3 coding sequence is TGTGCCAGCAGTTTATACGGAGACTCTGGAAACACCATATATTTT. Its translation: CASSLYGDSGNTIYF. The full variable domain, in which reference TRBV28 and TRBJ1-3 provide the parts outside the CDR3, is DVKVTQSSRYLVKRTGEKVFLECVQDMDHENMFWYRQDPGLGLRLIYFSYDVKMKEKGDIPEGYSVSREKKERFSLILESASTNQTSMYLCASSLYGDSGNTIYFGEGSWLTVV.

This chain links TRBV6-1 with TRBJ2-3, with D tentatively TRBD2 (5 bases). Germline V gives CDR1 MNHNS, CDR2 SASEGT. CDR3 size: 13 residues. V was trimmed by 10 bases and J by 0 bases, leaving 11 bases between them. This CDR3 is CAISTGSTDTQYF. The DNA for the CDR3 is TGTGCCATCTCTACGGGGAGCACAGATACGCAGTATTTT.

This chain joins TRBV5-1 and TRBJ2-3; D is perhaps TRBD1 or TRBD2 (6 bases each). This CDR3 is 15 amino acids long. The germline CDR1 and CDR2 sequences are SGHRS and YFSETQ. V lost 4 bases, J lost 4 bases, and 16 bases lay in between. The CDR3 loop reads CASSRGSGAADTQYF. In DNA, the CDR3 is TGCGCCAGCAGCAGAGGCTCGGGGGCAGCAGATACGCAGTATTTT.

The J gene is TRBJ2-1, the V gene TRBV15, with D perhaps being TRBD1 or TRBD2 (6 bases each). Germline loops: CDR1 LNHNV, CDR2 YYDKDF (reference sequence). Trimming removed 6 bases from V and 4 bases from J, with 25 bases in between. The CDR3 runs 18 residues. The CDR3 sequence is CATSPQGGSTVPYNEQFF. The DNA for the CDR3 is TGTGCCACCAGTCCACAGGGAGGATCCACCGTCCCTTACAATGAGCAGTTCTTC.

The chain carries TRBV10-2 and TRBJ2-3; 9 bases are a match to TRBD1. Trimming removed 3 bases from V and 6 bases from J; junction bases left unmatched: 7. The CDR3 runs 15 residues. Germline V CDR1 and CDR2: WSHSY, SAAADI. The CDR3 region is CASSDRGQGPDTQYF. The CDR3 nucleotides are TGCGCCAGCAGTGACAGGGGACAGGGTCCCGATACGCAGTATTTT.

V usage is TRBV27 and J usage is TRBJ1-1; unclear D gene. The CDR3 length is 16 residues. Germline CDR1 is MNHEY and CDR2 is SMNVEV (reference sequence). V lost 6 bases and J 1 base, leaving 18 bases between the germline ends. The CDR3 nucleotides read TGTGCCAGCAGCCGATTTGGGTCTTCGCCGAACACTGAAGCTTTCTTT. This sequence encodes CASSRFGSSPNTEAFF.

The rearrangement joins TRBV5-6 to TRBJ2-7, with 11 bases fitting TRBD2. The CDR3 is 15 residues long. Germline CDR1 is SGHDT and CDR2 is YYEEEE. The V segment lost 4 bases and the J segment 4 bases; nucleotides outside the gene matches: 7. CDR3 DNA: TGTGCCAGCAGCCTGATGGCTAGCGGGGGGTACGAGCAGTACTTC. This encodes CASSLMASGGYEQYF.

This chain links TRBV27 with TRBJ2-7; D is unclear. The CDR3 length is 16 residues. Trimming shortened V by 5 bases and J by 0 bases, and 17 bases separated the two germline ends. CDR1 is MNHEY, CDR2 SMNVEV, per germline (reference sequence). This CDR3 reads CASSPPRWGSSYEQYF. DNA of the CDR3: TGTGCCAGCAGTCCCCCTAGGTGGGGAAGCTCCTACGAGCAGTACTTC.

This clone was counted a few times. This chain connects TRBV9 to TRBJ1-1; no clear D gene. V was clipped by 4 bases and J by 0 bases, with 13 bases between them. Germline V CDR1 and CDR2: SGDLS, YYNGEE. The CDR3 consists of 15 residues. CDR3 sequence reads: CASSNRPSMNTEAFF. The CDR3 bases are TGTGCCAGCAGCAATAGACCGTCGATGAACACTGAAGCTTTCTTT.

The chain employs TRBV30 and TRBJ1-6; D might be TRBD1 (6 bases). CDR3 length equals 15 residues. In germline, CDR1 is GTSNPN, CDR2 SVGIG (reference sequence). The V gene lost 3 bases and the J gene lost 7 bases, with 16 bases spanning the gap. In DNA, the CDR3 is TGTGCCTGGAGGGGGGGGCAGGGCGCGAATTCACCCCTCCACTTT. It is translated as CAWRGGQGANSPLHF. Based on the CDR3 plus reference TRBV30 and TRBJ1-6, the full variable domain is SQTIHQWPATLVQPVGSPLSLECTVEGTSNPNLYWYRQAAGRGLQLLFYSVGIGQISSEVPQNLSASRPQDRQFILSSKKLLLSDSGFYLCAWRGGQGANSPLHFGNGTRLTVT.